This T cell receptor beta chain was sequenced for a study of T-cell memory formation after mild COVID-19. Study details: In these data, TCR clusters were largely donor specific.

TCRdb reanalysed the 5' RACE reads using MiXCR and keeps one entry per CDR3 protein. The sample has 95,000 to 120,000 distinct CDR3 sequences; roughly 20% are singletons. Germline CDR1 reads SGHNT; CDR2 reads YYREEE (reference sequence). The V and J ends lost 4 bases and 7 bases respectively, with 17 bases between them. The CDR3 consists of 14 residues. In regard to this clonotype: The antigen remains undetermined.

Overall study results and limits: Chiefly within CM and EM were the contracting CD4+ clones; CD8+ ones were within EMRA. Confirmation of SARS-CoV-2 specificity was lacking for second-wave clones peaking day 37.

Input material: PBMCs or a T cell subset sorted from them (not recorded which). The genes are TRBV5-4 and TRBJ1-1; TRBD1 is a possible D gene (5 bases). The clonotype was recovered from a man aged 18 to 29 who had mild COVID-19 (a few samples of this study predate the infection). Cell type and time point are not known. In DNA, the CDR3 is TGTGCCAGCAGCCCTGGAGGGGACCGGAGTGAAGCTTTCTTT. This sequence encodes CASSPGGDRSEAFF.